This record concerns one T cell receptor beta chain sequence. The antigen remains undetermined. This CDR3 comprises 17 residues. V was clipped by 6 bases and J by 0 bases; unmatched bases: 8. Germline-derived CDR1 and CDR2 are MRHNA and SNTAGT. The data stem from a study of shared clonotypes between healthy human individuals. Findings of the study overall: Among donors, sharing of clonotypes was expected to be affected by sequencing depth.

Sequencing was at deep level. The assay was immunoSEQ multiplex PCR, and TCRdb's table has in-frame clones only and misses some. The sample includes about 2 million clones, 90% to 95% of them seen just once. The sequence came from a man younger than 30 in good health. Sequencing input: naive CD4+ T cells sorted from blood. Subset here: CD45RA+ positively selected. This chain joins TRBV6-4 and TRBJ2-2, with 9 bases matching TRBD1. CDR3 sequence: CASSRTGAIANTGELFF. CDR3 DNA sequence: TGTGCCAGCAGCAGGACAGGGGCGATCGCGAACACCGGGGAGCTGTTTTTT.